The source of this T cell receptor beta chain is a study of blood T cell repertoires in COVID-19 (TCRdb year 2020). Some background on the complete study: The collaborator samples originated in the United States, Italy and Spain and spanned the acute and convalescent phases of COVID-19. The prospective study material was composed of cDNA or gDNA derived from T cells, B-cell-depleted T cells, or PBMCs. Deeply sampled blood TCRbeta repertoires from subjects exposed to, actively infected with, or recovered from COVID-19 were included in the dataset. The repertoires were released in a freely available public database intended as a resource for research on the immune response to SARS-CoV-2. Samples came from the ongoing ImmuneRACE study (first 160 participants) plus 1,254 subjects from 6 global collaborators. The sample metadata nearly always contained a de-identified subject ID, COVID-19 status, age in years and sex. Where HLA class I and class II types were available, the types were taken from metadata supplied by the sample provider, not from assay-based typing.

General conclusions and limits of the study: Clinical and demographic metadata were provided uncurated, with the amount varying by source and participant.

As concerns this clone: The clone's antigen remains unknown. The sample holds no much larger clone one base away, and base qualities are not on file.

The immunoSEQ Assay, a bias-controlled multiplex PCR, was used to amplify TCRbeta CDR3 regions from genomic DNA. The published analysis was carried out like this. The number of nucleated cells in each sample was estimated from the amplification of reference gene primers within the assay. To quantify the absolute abundance of each unique TCRbeta CDR3 rearrangement, sequence reads were collapsed and filtered. For each sample, productive Simpson clonality was calculated by taking the square root of Simpson's diversity index across productive rearrangements. TCRdb retrieved this table from immuneACCESS and kept in-frame rearrangements only. Not all clones are present; in checked studies, unresolved V genes account for under half, and no reason is known for the remainder. Clone size and the V and J calls come from that table; the DNA yielded D and trimming. For this sample there are more than 350,000 clones; roughly nine tenths appear just once. Of the sample, approximately 1% falls within the top ten clones.

From the germline V gene (reference sequence), CDR1 is LNHNV and CDR2 is YYDKDF. The CDR3 sequence holds 16 residues, the cysteine and phenylalanine included. The entry retains the CDR3 DNA only, 48 bases that are in frame from base 1. V is pruned by 3 bases and J by 4 bases, leaving 7 bases of the junction without a gene match. Participants in the prospective study were enrolled through a virtual design, were aged roughly 18 to 95 years, and lived in 24 United States geographic areas. To assign participants to cohorts, the prospective study relied on clinical history that participants themselves reported in a screening survey and a study questionnaire. Recovered participants in ImmuneRACE Cohort 3 were defined as having two consecutive negative NP/OP PCR tests, clearance from a healthcare professional, or resolution of symptoms. Mobile phlebotomists in the prospective study collected whole blood, serum and a nasopharyngeal or oropharyngeal swab from every participant. Participants in the prospective study had the option to provide additional blood draws and questionnaires over an approximately 2-month period. Before DNA extraction, prospective study blood samples were shipped either frozen or at room temperature.

Recombination linked TRBV15 to TRBJ2-2, with 8 bases aligning to TRBD1. Material for sequencing was PBMCs or T cells enriched from blood (not recorded which). The origin of this receptor is a man younger than 35 who had recovered from COVID-19. The CDR3 corresponds to CATSSSGQGATGELFF. The sequence in DNA is TGTGCCACCAGCAGCTCCGGACAGGGTGCCACCGGGGAGCTGTTTTTT.